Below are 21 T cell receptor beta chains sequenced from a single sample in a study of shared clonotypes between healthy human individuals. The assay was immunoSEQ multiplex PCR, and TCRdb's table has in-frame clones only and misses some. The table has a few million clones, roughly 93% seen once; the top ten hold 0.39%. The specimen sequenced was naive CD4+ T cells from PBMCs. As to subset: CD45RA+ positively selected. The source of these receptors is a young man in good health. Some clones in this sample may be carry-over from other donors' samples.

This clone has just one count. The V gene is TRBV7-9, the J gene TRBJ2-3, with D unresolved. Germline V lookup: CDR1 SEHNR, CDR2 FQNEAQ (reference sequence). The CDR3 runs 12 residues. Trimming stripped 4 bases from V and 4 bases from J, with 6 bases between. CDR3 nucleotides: TGTGCCAGCAGCTGGTCTTCAGATACGCAGTATTTT. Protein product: CASSWSSDTQYF.

In nucleotides, the CDR3 is TGTGCCAGCAGCGACACAGGATACGCCGGGGAGCTGTTTTTT. This encodes CASSDTGYAGELFF. The rearrangement uses TRBV5-5 and TRBJ2-2; possible D gene TRBD1, 5 bases. This CDR3 is built from 14 residues. V was trimmed by 4 bases and J by 6 bases, leaving 13 bases between them. The V gene's germline CDR1 is SGHKS and CDR2 YYEKEE (reference sequence).

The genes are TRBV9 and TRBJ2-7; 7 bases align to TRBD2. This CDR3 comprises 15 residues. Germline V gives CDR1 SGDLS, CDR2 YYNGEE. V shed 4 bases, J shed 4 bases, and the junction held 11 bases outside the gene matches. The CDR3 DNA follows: TGTGCCAGCAGCCTAGCGGCCAGAACAGCTTACGAGCAGTACTTC. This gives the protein CASSLAARTAYEQYF.

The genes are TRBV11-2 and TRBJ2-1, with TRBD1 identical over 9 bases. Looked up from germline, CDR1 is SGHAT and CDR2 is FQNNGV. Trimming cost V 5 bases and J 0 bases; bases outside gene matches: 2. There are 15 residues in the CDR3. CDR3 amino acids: CASSLTGGSYNEQFF. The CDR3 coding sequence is TGTGCCAGCAGCCTGACAGGGGGCTCCTACAATGAGCAGTTCTTC.

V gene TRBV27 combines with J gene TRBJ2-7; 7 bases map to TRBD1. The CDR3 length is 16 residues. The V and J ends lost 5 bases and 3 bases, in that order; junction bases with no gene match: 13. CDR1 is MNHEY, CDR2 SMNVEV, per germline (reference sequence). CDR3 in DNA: TGTGCCAGCAGTCCCGTGGCAGGGGGTCCATTCTACGAGCAGTACTTC. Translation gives CASSPVAGGPFYEQYF.

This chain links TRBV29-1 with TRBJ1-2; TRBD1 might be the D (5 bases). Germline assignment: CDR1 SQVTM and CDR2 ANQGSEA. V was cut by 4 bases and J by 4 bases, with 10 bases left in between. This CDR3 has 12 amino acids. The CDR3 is CSVALGGYGYTF. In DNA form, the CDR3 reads TGCAGCGTTGCTTTGGGGGGCTATGGCTACACCTTC.

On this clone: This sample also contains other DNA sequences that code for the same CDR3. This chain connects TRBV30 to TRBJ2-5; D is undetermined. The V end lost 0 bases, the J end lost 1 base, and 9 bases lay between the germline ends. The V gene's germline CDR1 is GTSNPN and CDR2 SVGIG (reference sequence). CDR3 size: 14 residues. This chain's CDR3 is CAWSVLGGQETQYF. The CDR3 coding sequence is TGTGCCTGGAGTGTGCTTGGCGGCCAAGAGACCCAGTACTTC.

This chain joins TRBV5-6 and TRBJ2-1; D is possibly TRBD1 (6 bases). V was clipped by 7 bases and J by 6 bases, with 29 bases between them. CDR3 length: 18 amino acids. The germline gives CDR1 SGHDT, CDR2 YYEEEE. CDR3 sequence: CASGQLGGLRGTSNEQFF. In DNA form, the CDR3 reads TGTGCCAGCGGGCAACTTGGAGGTCTCCGTGGGACATCCAATGAGCAGTTCTTC.

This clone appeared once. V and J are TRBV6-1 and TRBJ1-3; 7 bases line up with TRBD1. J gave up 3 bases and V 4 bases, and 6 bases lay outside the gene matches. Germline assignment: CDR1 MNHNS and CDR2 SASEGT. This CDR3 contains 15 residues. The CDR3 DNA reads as TGTGCCAGCAGTGTCGCCGGGACAGTTGGAAACACCATATATTTT. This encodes CASSVAGTVGNTIYF.

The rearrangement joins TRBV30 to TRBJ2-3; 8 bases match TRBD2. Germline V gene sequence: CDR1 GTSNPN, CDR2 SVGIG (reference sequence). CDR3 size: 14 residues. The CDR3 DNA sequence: TGTGTTGGAACGGGAGGGCCAAACACAGATACGCAGTATTTT. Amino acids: CVGTGGPNTDTQYF.

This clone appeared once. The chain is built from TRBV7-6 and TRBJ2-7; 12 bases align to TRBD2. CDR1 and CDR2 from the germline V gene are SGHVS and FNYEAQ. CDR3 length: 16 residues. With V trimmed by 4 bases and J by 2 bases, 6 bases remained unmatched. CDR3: CASSSRTSGKPYEQYF. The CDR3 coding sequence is TGTGCCAGCAGCTCTCGGACTAGCGGGAAGCCCTACGAGCAGTACTTC.

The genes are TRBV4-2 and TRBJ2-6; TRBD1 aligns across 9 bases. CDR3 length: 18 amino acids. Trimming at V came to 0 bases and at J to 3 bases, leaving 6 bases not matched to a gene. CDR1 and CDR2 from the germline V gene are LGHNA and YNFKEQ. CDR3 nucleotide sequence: TGTGCCAGCAGCCAAGATAGACAGGGGGGTATTGGGGCCAACGTCCTGACTTTC. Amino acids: CASSQDRQGGIGANVLTF.

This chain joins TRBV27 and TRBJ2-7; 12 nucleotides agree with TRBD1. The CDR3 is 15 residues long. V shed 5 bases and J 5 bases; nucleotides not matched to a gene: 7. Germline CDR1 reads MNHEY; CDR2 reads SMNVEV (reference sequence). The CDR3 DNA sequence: TGTGCCAGCAGTGTTATCCGGGACAGGGGGCACGAGCAGTACTTC. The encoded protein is CASSVIRDRGHEQYF.

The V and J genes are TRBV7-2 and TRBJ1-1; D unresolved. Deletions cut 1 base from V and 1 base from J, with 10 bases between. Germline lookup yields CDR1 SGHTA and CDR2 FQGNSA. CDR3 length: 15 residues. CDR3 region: CASSLDLRGNTEAFF. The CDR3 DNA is TGTGCCAGCAGCTTAGACCTCCGGGGGAACACTGAAGCTTTCTTT.

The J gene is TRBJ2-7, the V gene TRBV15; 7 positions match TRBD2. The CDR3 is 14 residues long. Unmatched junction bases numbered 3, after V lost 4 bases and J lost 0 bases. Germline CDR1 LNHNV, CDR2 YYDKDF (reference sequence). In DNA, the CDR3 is TGTGCCACCAGCAATCGCGGGAGCTCCTACGAGCAGTACTTC. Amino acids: CATSNRGSSYEQYF.

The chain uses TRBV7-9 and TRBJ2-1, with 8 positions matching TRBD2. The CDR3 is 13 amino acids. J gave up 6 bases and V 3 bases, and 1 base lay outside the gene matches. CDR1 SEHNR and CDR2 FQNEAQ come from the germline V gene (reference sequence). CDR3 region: CASSLTSANEQFF. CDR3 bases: TGTGCCAGCAGCTTGACTAGCGCCAATGAGCAGTTCTTC.

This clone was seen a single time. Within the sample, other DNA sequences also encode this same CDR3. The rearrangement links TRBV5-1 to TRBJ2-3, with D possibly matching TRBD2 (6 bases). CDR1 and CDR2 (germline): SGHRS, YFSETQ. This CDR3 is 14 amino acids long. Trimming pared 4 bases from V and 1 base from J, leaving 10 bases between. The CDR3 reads CASSLGEGTDTQYF. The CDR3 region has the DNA TGCGCCAGCAGCCTCGGGGAGGGCACAGATACGCAGTATTTT.

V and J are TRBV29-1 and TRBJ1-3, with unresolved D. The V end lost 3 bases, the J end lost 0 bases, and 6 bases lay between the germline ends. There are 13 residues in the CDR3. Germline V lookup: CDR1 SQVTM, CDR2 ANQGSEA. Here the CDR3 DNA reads TGCAGCGTTGATAGTACCTCTGGAAACACCATATATTTT. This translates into CSVDSTSGNTIYF.

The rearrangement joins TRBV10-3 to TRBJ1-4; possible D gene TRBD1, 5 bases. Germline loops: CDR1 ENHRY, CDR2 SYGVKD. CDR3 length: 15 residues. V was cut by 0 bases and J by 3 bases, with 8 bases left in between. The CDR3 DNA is TGTGCCATCAGTGAGTCGGGAGGGGCTAATGAAAAACTGTTTTTT. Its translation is CAISESGGANEKLFF.

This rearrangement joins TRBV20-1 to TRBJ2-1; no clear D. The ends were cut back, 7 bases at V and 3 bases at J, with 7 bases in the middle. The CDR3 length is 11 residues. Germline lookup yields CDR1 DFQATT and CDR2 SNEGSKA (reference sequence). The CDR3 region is CSVRFYNEQFF. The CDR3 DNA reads TGCAGTGTTCGGTTCTACAATGAGCAGTTCTTC.

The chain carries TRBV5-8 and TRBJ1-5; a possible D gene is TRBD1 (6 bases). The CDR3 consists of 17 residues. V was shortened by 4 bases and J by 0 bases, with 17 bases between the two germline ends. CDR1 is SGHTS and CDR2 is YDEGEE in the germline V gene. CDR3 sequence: CASSVGGGPNSNQPQHF. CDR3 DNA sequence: TGTGCCAGCAGCGTCGGTGGGGGCCCCAATAGCAATCAGCCCCAGCATTTT.